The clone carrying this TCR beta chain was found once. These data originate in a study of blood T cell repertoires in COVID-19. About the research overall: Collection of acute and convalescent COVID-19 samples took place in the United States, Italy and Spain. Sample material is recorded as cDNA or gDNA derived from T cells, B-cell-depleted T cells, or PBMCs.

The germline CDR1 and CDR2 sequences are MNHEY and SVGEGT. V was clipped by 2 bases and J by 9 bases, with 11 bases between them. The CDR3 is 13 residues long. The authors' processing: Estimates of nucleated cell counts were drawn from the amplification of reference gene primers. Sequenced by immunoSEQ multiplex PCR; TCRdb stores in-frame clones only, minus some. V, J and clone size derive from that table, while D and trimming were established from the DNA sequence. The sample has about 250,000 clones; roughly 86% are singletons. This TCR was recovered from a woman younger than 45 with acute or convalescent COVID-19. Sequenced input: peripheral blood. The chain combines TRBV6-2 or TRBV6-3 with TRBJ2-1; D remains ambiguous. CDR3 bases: TGTGCCAGCAGTTACCCCGCTTGGAGTGAGCAGTTCTTC. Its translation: CASSYPAWSEQFF.